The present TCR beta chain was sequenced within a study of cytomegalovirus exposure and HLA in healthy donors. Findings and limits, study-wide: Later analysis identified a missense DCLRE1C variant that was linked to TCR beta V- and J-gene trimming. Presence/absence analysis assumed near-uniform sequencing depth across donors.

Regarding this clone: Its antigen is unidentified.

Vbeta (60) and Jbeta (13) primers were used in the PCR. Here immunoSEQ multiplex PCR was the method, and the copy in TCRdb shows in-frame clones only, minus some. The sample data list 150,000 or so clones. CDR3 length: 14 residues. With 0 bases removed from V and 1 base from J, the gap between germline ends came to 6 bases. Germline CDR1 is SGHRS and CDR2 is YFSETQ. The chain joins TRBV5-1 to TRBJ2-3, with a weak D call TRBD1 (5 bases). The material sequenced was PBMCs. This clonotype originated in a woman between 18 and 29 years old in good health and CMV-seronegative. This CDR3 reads CASSLEGGTDTQYF. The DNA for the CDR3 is TGCGCCAGCAGCTTGGAAGGGGGCACAGATACGCAGTATTTT.